This T cell receptor (beta chain) was captured in a study of T cells of healthy individuals. TCRdb reanalysed the 5' RACE reads using MiXCR and keeps one entry per CDR3 protein. This table holds 40,000 to 60,000 distinct CDR3 sequences, roughly 15% found once. V dropped 8 bases and J dropped 2; count of bases not matched to a gene: 3. The germline CDR1 and CDR2 sequences are MDHEN and SYDVKM. This CDR3 is 13 amino acids long. The origin of this receptor is a human donor in good health. V and J are TRBV28 and TRBJ1-5, with 7 bases matching TRBD1. The CDR3 region has the DNA TGTGCCAGCTTTACAGGGGGCAATCAGCCCCAGCATTTT. It yields the protein CASFTGGNQPQHF.